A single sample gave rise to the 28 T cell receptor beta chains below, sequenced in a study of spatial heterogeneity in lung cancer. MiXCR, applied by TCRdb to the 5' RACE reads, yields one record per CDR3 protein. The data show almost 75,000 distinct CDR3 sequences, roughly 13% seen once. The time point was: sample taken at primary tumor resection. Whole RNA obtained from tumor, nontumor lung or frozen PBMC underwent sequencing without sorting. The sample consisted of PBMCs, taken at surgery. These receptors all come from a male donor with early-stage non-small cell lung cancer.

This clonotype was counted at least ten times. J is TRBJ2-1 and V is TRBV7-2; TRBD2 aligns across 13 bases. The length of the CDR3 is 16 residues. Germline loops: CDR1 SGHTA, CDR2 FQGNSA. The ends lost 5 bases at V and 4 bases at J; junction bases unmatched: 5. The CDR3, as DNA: TGTGCCAGCAGCCCCGGACTAGCGGGAGCATACAATGAGCAGTTCTTC. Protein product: CASSPGLAGAYNEQFF.

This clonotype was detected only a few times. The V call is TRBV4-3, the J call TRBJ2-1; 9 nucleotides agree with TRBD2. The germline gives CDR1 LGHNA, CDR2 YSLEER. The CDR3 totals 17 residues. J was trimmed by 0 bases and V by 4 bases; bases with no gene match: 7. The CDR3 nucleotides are TGCGCCAGCAGCCGAGGACTAGCGATAAGCTCCTACAATGAGCAGTTCTTC. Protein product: CASSRGLAISSYNEQFF.

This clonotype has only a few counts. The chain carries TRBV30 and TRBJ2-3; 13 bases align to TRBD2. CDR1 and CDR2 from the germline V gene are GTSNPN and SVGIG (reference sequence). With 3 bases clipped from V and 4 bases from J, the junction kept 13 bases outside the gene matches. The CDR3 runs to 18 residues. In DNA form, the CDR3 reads TGTGCCTGGAGCCCCCGGAGGACTAGCGGGAGCTGGGCAGATACGCAGTATTTT. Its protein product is CAWSPRRTSGSWADTQYF.

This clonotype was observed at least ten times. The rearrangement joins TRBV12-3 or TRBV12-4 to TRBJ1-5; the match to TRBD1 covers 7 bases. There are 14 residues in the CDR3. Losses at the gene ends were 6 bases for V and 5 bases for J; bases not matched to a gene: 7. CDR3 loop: CASRHTTGDQPQHF. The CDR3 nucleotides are TGTGCCAGCAGACATACAACAGGGGATCAGCCCCAGCATTTT.

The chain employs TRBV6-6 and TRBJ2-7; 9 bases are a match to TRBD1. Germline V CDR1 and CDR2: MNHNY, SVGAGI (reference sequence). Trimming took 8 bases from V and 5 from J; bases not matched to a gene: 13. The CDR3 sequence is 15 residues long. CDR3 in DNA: TGTGCCAGCCTTCCGACCGGGACAGGGACCAACGAGCAGTACTTC. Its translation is CASLPTGTGTNEQYF.

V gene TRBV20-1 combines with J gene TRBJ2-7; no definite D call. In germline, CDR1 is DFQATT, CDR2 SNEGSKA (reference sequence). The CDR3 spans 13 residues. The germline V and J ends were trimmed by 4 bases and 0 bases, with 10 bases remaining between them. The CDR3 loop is CSAKGQSSYEQYF. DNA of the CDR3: TGCAGTGCTAAGGGCCAGAGCTCCTACGAGCAGTACTTC.

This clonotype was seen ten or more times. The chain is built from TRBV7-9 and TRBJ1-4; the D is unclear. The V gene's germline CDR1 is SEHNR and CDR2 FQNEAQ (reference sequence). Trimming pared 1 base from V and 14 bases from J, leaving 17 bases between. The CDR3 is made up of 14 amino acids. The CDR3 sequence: CASSLDGFFLELFF. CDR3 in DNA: TGTGCCAGCAGCTTAGACGGCTTCTTTTTAGAGCTGTTTTTT.

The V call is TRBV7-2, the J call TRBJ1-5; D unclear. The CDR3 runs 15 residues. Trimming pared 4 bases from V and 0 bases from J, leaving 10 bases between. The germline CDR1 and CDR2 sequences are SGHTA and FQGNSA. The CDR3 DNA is TGTGCCAGCAGCTATCGCGACAATAGCAATCAGCCCCAGCATTTT. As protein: CASSYRDNSNQPQHF.

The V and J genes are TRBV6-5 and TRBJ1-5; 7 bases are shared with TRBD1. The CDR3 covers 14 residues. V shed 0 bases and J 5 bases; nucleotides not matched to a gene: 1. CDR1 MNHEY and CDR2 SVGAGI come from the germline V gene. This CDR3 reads CASSYSGTDQPQHF. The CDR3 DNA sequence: TGTGCCAGCAGTTACTCTGGGACAGATCAGCCCCAGCATTTT.

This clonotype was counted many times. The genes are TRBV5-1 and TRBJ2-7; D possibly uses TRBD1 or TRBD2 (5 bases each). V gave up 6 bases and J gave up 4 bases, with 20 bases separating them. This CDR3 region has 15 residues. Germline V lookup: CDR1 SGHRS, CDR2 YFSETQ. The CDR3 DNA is TGCGCCAGCACGCTGGGGACGGGGCCGGTGTACGAGCAGTACTTC. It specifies CASTLGTGPVYEQYF. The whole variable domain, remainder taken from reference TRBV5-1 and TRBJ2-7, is KAGVTQTPRYLIKTRGQQVTLSCSPISGHRSVSWYQQTPGQGLQFLFEYFSETQRNKGNFPGRFSGRQFSNSRSEMNVSTLELGDSALYLCASTLGTGPVYEQYFGPGTRLTVT.

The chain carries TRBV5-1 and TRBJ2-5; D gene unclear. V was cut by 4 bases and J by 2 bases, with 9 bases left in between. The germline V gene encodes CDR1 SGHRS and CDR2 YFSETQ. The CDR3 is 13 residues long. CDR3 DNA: TGCGCCAGCAGCGGTCAGGTGCAAGAGACCCAGTACTTC. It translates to CASSGQVQETQYF. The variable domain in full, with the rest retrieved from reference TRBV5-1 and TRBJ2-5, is KAGVTQTPRYLIKTRGQQVTLSCSPISGHRSVSWYQQTPGQGLQFLFEYFSETQRNKGNFPGRFSGRQFSNSRSEMNVSTLELGDSALYLCASSGQVQETQYFGPGTRLLVL.

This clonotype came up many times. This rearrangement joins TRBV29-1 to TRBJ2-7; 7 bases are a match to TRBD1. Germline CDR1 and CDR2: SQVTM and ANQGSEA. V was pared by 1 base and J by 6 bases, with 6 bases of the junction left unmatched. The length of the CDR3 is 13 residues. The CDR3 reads CSVEVRGTGEQYF. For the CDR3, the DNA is TGCAGCGTTGAAGTCAGGGGGACGGGCGAGCAGTACTTC.

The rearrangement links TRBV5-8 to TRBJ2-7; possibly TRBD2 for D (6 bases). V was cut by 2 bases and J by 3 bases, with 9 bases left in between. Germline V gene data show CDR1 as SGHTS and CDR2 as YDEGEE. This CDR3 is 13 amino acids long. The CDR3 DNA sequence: TGTGCCAGCAGCTTTCCGGAGGGCTACGAGCAGTACTTC. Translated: CASSFPEGYEQYF.

CDR3 in amino acids: CSMSTGTSGHEQFF. Here the CDR3 DNA reads TGCAGCATGTCGACAGGGACGAGCGGACATGAGCAGTTCTTC. The V and J genes are TRBV29-1 and TRBJ2-1; 7 positions agree with TRBD1. The CDR3 is made up of 14 amino acids. Germline V lookup: CDR1 SQVTM, CDR2 ANQGSEA. J was trimmed by 8 bases and V by 8 bases; bases with no gene match: 15.

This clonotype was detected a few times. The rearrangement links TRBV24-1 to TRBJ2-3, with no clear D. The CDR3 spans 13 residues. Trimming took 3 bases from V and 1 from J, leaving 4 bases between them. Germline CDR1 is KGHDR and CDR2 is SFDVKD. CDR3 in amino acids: CATSDEGTDTQYF. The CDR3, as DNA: TGTGCCACCAGTGATGAGGGCACAGATACGCAGTATTTT.

This CDR3 reads CASTLGDSGVYTF. In DNA, the CDR3 is TGTGCCAGCACGCTAGGGGACAGCGGAGTCTACACCTTC. The chain uses TRBV7-9 and TRBJ1-2; TRBD1 aligns across 7 bases. CDR3 length equals 13 residues. J lost 10 bases, V lost 7 bases, and 12 bases had no gene match. The germline V gene encodes CDR1 SEHNR and CDR2 FQNEAQ (reference sequence).

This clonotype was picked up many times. CDR3 in DNA: TGTGCCAGCAGCCATGACAGCGGGCCTACTAGCGGGAGAGGAGATACGCAGTATTTT. This encodes CASSHDSGPTSGRGDTQYF. The J gene is TRBJ2-3, the V gene TRBV3-1; 11 bases are shared with TRBD2. The ends lost 3 bases at V and 5 bases at J; junction bases unmatched: 16. Germline assignment: CDR1 LGHDT and CDR2 YNNKEL (reference sequence). This CDR3 spans 19 amino acids.

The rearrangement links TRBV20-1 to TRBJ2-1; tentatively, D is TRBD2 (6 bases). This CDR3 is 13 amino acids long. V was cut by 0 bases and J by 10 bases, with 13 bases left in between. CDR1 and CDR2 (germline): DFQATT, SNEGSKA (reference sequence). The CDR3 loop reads CSARDGAGREQFF. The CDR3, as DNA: TGCAGTGCTAGAGATGGGGCGGGGCGAGAGCAGTTCTTC.

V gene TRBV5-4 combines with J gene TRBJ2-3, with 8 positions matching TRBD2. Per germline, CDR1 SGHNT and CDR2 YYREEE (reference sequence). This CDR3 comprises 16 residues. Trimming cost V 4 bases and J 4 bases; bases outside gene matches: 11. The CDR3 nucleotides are TGTGCCAGCAGCCGAACAAGCGGGAGCAGGGCAGATACGCAGTATTTT. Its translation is CASSRTSGSRADTQYF. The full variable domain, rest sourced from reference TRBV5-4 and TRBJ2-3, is ETGVTQSPTHLIKTRGQQVTLRCSSQSGHNTVSWYQQALGQGPQFIFQYYREEENGRGNFPPRFSGLQFPNYSSELNVNALELDDSALYLCASSRTSGSRADTQYFGPGTRLTVL.

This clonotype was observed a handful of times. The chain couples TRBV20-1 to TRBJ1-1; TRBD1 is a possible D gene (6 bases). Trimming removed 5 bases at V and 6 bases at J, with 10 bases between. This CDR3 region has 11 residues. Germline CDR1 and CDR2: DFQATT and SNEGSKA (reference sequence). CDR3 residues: CSAQDSAEAFF. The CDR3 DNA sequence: TGCAGTGCTCAGGACAGCGCTGAAGCTTTCTTT.

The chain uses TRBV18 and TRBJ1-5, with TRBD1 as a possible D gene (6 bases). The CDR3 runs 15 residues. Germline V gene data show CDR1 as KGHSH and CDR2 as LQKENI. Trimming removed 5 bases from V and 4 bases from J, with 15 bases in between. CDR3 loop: CASSSLQQGNQPQHF. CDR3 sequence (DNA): TGTGCCAGCTCATCACTACAGCAGGGGAATCAGCCCCAGCATTTT.

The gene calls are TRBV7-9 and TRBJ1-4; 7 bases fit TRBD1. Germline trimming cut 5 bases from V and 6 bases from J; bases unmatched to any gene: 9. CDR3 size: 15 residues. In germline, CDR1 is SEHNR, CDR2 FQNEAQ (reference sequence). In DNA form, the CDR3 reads TGTGCCAGCAGCCCCAGGGGGTCTTTGGATGAAAAACTGTTTTTT. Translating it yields CASSPRGSLDEKLFF.

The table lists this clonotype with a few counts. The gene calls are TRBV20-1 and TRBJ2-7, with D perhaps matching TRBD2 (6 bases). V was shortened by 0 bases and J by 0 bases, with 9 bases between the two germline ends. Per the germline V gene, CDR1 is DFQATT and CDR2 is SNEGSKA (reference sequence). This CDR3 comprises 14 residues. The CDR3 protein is CSAREGGTSYEQYF. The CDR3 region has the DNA TGCAGTGCTAGAGAAGGCGGGACCTCCTACGAGCAGTACTTC.

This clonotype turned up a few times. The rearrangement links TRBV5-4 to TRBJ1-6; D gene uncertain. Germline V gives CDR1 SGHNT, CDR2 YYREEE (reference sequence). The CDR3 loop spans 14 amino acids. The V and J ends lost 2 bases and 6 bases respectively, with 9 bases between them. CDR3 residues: CASSFTAVNSPLHF. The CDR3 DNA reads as TGTGCCAGCAGCTTCACGGCAGTTAATTCACCCCTCCACTTT.

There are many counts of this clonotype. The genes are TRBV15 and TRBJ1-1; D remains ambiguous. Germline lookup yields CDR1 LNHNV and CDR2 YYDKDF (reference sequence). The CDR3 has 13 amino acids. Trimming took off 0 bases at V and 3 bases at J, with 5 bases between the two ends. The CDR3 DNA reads TGTGCCACCAGCAGAGAGAGGGACACTGAAGCTTTCTTT. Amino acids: CATSRERDTEAFF.

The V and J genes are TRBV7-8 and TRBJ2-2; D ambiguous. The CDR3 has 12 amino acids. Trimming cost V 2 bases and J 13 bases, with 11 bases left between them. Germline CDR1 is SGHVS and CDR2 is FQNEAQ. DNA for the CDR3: TGTGCCAGCAGCTTAAGCTCTCCGGGGCTGTTTTTT. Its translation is CASSLSSPGLFF.

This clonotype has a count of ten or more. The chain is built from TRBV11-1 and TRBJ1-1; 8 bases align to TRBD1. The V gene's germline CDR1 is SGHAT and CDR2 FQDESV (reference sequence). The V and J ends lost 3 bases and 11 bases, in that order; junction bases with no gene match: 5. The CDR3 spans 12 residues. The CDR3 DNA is TGTGCCAGCAGCTTGGCAGGGGGCGCGGCTTTCTTT. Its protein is CASSLAGGAAFF. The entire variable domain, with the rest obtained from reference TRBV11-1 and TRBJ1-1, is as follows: EAEVAQSPRYKITEKSQAVAFWCDPISGHATLYWYRQILGQGPELLVQFQDESVVDDSQLPKDRFSAERLKGVDSTLKIQPAELGDSAMYLCASSLAGGAAFFGQGTRLTVV.

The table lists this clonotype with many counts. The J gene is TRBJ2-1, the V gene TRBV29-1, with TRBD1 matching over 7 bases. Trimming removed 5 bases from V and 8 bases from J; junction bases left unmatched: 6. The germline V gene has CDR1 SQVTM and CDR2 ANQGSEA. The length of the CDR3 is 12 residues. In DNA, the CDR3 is TGCAGCGTTAGACAGGGTTCACATGAGCAGTTCTTC. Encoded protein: CSVRQGSHEQFF.